A single sample is the source of the 19 T cell receptor beta chains below, sequenced in a study of T cell responses to AZD1222 COVID-19 vaccine. The protocol was immunoSEQ multiplex PCR, while the TCRdb copy is restricted to in-frame clones and leaves out a portion. The sample shows about 130,000 clones, 75% to 90% of them seen only once. Material: peripheral blood, obtained on day 0 of AZD1222 vaccination. These receptors all stem from an adult in good health.

The chain combines TRBV21-1 with TRBJ2-3; no DNA check was done on the table's D call, TRBD2. TRBV21-1 is a recognized pseudogene. This CDR3 region has 16 residues. The CDR3 reads CASSKERRGGHCTQYF. DNA for the CDR3: TGTGCCAGCAGCAAAGAGAGGCGGGGGGGCCATTGTACGCAGTATTTT.

This sequence joins TRBV28 and TRBJ2-5; 9 bases line up with TRBD2. The germline CDR1 and CDR2 sequences are MDHEN and SYDVKM. The CDR3 covers 14 residues. V shed 3 bases and J 2 bases; nucleotides not matched to a gene: 1. As DNA, the CDR3 is TGTGCCAGCAGTTTCCTAGCGGGGCAAGAGACCCAGTACTTC. This sequence encodes CASSFLAGQETQYF.

The V gene is TRBV2, the J gene TRBJ1-2; 10 bases agree with TRBD1. The CDR3 is 15 amino acids. Unmatched junction bases numbered 7, after V lost 5 bases and J lost 4 bases. Looked up from germline, CDR1 is SNHLY and CDR2 is FYNNEI. The CDR3 is CASSSGTGVSYGYTF. DNA for the CDR3: TGTGCCAGCAGTTCCGGGACAGGGGTTTCCTATGGCTACACCTTC.

The chain carries TRBV4-3 and TRBJ2-1; TRBD2 might be the D (6 bases). Germline V CDR1 and CDR2: LGHNA, YSLEER. The CDR3 contains 18 residues. V was shortened by 1 base and J by 5 bases, with 21 bases between the two germline ends. The DNA for the CDR3 is TGCGCCAGCAGCCAAGGACCACTGGCGGGGCTGACAGACAATGAGCAGTTCTTC. This encodes CASSQGPLAGLTDNEQFF.

This chain connects TRBV6-5 to TRBJ1-5, with 7 nucleotides matching TRBD1. The CDR3 length is 15 residues. Germline CDR1 and CDR2: MNHEY and SVGAGI. With 2 bases clipped from V and 0 bases from J, the junction kept 1 base outside the gene matches. The CDR3 bases are TGTGCCAGCAGTTACGACAGGGCTAGCAATCAGCCCCAGCATTTT. It specifies CASSYDRASNQPQHF.

This sequence joins TRBV7-8 and TRBJ1-5; 7 bases map to TRBD1. The ends lost 5 bases at V and 2 bases at J; junction bases unmatched: 9. This CDR3 spans 16 amino acids. Germline loops: CDR1 SGHVS, CDR2 FQNEAQ. CDR3 protein: CASSRERTGGNQPQHF. The CDR3 nucleotides are TGTGCCAGCAGCCGAGAACGAACAGGGGGCAATCAGCCCCAGCATTTT.

This clone was seen a single time. The chain uses TRBV12-3 or TRBV12-4 and TRBJ1-2; D remains ambiguous. V gave up 1 base and J gave up 7 bases, with 10 bases separating them. The CDR3 runs to 13 residues. The DNA of the CDR3 is TGTGCCAGCAGTTTAGTCGCGGGGTCTGGCTACACCTTC. This codes for CASSLVAGSGYTF.

The chain links TRBV5-1 to TRBJ1-6, with D tentatively TRBD1 (6 bases). The CDR3 is made up of 16 amino acids. Germline-derived CDR1 and CDR2 are SGHRS and YFSETQ. V dropped 0 bases and J dropped 7 bases, with 14 bases sitting between them. For the CDR3, the DNA is TGCGCCAGCAGCTTGGACAGGGACTTCCGAAATTCACCCCTCCACTTT. The encoded protein is CASSLDRDFRNSPLHF.

The chain employs TRBV30 and TRBJ2-5; D remains ambiguous. Germline lookup yields CDR1 GTSNPN and CDR2 SVGIG (reference sequence). This CDR3 comprises 15 residues. V shed 2 bases and J shed 7 bases, with 20 bases lying between them. The CDR3 reads CAWSPPLGSYGTQYF. In DNA form, the CDR3 reads TGTGCCTGGAGTCCCCCCTTGGGGTCCTATGGGACCCAGTACTTC.

The CDR3 sequence: CASSTGGETDGYTF. The CDR3 region has the DNA TGTGCCAGCAGTACGGGTGGTGAGACGGATGGCTACACCTTC. The chain recombines TRBV2 with TRBJ1-2; D gene unclear. V shed 5 bases and J shed 6 bases, with 16 bases lying between them. CDR1 is SNHLY, CDR2 FYNNEI, per germline. The CDR3 is made up of 14 amino acids.

The chain links TRBV6-5 to TRBJ2-6, with D unresolved. Looked up from germline, CDR1 is MNHEY and CDR2 is SVGAGI. The length of the CDR3 is 14 residues. Deletions cut 5 bases from V and 4 bases from J, with 9 bases between. DNA for the CDR3: TGTGCCAGCAGTCTGGAGAAGGGGGCCAACGTCCTGACTTTC. Protein product: CASSLEKGANVLTF.

This rearrangement joins TRBV3-1 (or the pseudogene TRBV3-2) to TRBJ1-1; D unresolved. The V gene's germline CDR1 is LGHDT and CDR2 YNNKEL (reference sequence). The V end lost 4 bases, the J end lost 6 bases, and 12 bases lay between the germline ends. The CDR3 loop spans 13 amino acids. The CDR3 sequence is CASSPDMYAEAFF. CDR3 nucleotide sequence: TGTGCCAGCAGCCCAGATATGTACGCTGAAGCTTTCTTT.

V gene TRBV10-3 combines with J gene TRBJ2-7; TRBD1 matches 7 bases. Looked up from germline, CDR1 is ENHRY and CDR2 is SYGVKD. J lost 0 bases, V lost 3 bases, and 2 bases had no gene match. The CDR3 is made up of 14 amino acids. CDR3 bases: TGTGCCATCAGTGAACAGGGGTCCTCCTACGAGCAGTACTTC. The encoded protein is CAISEQGSSYEQYF.

The chain is built from TRBV19 and TRBJ1-2; 7 positions agree with TRBD1. The CDR3 is 13 residues long. CDR1 and CDR2 (germline): LNHDA, SQIVND (reference sequence). J lost 3 bases, V lost 10 bases, and 8 bases had no gene match. DNA of the CDR3: TGTGCCACTTCAATCCAGGGGGACTATGGCTACACCTTC. Its protein is CATSIQGDYGYTF.

The chain employs TRBV19 and TRBJ2-5; 8 bases map to TRBD2. Germline CDR1 and CDR2: LNHDA and SQIVND (reference sequence). Trimming removed 8 bases from V and 4 bases from J; junction bases left unmatched: 9. The CDR3 loop spans 14 amino acids. The CDR3 protein is CASGLAVRGETQYF. The DNA for the CDR3 is TGTGCCAGTGGACTAGCAGTCCGCGGAGAGACCCAGTACTTC.

The V and J genes are TRBV5-1 and TRBJ1-1; a weak D match, TRBD1 (5 bases). The CDR3 has 14 residues. V shed 0 bases and J shed 3 bases, with 9 bases lying between them. Germline V gene data show CDR1 as SGHRS and CDR2 as YFSETQ. The CDR3, as DNA: TGCGCCAGCAGCTTGGGGGGGAAGGACACTGAAGCTTTCTTT. The encoded protein is CASSLGGKDTEAFF.

The rearrangement links TRBV7-2 to TRBJ2-3, with 9 positions matching TRBD2. CDR1 is SGHTA, CDR2 FQGNSA, per germline. CDR3 size: 18 residues. J was trimmed by 1 base and V by 2 bases; bases with no gene match: 10. The CDR3 coding sequence is TGTGCCAGCAGCTTAAACGGTAGCGGGAGACTCCGCACAGATACGCAGTATTTT. It encodes CASSLNGSGRLRTDTQYF.

The chain links TRBV19 to TRBJ1-1; no reliable D call. This CDR3 has 12 amino acids. The V gene lost 7 bases and the J gene lost 6 bases, with 12 bases spanning the gap. Germline V gives CDR1 LNHDA, CDR2 SQIVND (reference sequence). CDR3 in DNA: TGTGCCAGTATTCAACCACCCGCTGAAGCTTTCTTT. This codes for CASIQPPAEAFF. The variable domain in full, with the rest retrieved from reference TRBV19 and TRBJ1-1, is DGGITQSPKYLFRKEGQNVTLSCEQNLNHDAMYWYRQDPGQGLRLIYYSQIVNDFQKGDIAEGYSVSREKKESFPLTVTSAQKNPTAFYLCASIQPPAEAFFGQGTRLTVV.

The chain recombines TRBV6-5 with TRBJ2-5; 8 bases match TRBD2. Germline trimming cut 5 bases from V and 5 bases from J; bases unmatched to any gene: 7. The CDR3 length is 14 residues. CDR1 and CDR2 from the germline V gene are MNHEY and SVGAGI. The CDR3 is CASSPGGSAETQYF. CDR3 bases: TGTGCCAGCAGTCCGGGGGGGTCAGCGGAGACCCAGTACTTC.